The 14 T cell receptor beta chains given below trace back to one sample, sequenced in a study of blood T cell repertoires in COVID-19. Generated by immunoSEQ multiplex PCR, the TCRdb table keeps only in-frame clones and is missing some. Of tens of thousands of clones detected, around nine tenths appear once; the ten largest clones hold about 26%. Material: peripheral blood. All receptors come from an older man with COVID-19, enrolled during active disease.

This clone was observed a single time. The CDR3 loop reads CSAFSGETQYF. For the CDR3, the DNA is TGCAGTGCCTTTAGCGGGGAGACCCAGTACTTC. The chain is built from TRBV20-1 and TRBJ2-5; 7 bases are shared with TRBD2. The CDR3 loop spans 11 amino acids. The V and J ends lost 6 bases and 5 bases, in that order; junction bases with no gene match: 3. CDR1 is DFQATT, CDR2 SNEGSKA, per germline (reference sequence).

The rearrangement links TRBV11-1 to TRBJ2-1; unclear D gene. CDR1 is SGHAT, CDR2 FQDESV, per germline (reference sequence). Trimming took 3 bases from V and 9 from J, leaving 15 bases between them. The CDR3 totals 14 residues. The CDR3 protein is CASSFEFRVAEQFF. As DNA, the CDR3 is TGTGCCAGCAGCTTTGAGTTTCGGGTGGCTGAGCAGTTCTTC.

This clone was seen just once. The chain carries TRBV10-1 and TRBJ2-1, with D unresolved. Trimming stripped 3 bases from V and 0 bases from J, with 9 bases between. This CDR3 has 15 residues. From germline, CDR1 is WNHNN and CDR2 SYGVQD (reference sequence). CDR3 protein: CASSEEVGSYNEQFF. CDR3 nucleotides: TGCGCCAGCAGTGAAGAGGTGGGCTCCTACAATGAGCAGTTCTTC.

V gene TRBV2 combines with J gene TRBJ2-5, with 10 positions matching TRBD1. After removal of 6 bases from V and 5 bases from J, the junction contained 6 bases not matched to a gene. CDR1 is SNHLY, CDR2 FYNNEI, per germline. The CDR3 has 14 residues. The CDR3 DNA reads TGTGCCAGCAGGAGAGACAGGGGGCTGGAGACCCAGTACTTC. It specifies CASRRDRGLETQYF.

This sequence joins TRBV6-6 and TRBJ1-1; perhaps TRBD1 as D (6 bases). The CDR3 extends over 12 amino acids. Germline-derived CDR1 and CDR2 are MNHNY and SVGAGI (reference sequence). V lost 8 bases to trimming and J lost 1 base, with 8 bases between them. The CDR3 DNA sequence: TGTGCCAGCCTCAGGGGGAACACTGAAGCTTTCTTT. Translating it yields CASLRGNTEAFF.

This rearrangement joins TRBV5-5 to TRBJ2-7, with 9 nucleotides matching TRBD2. Looked up from germline, CDR1 is SGHKS and CDR2 is YYEKEE (reference sequence). Unmatched junction bases numbered 10, after V lost 4 bases and J lost 2 bases. CDR3 length: 16 amino acids. As DNA, the CDR3 is TGTGCCAGCAGCCCCCCTGGTAGCGGGGGAACCTACGAGCAGTACTTC. Protein: CASSPPGSGGTYEQYF.

This chain links TRBV29-1 with TRBJ1-1; D remains unclear. The CDR3 sequence is 14 residues long. Trimming pared 0 bases from V and 1 base from J, leaving 9 bases between. Germline V gives CDR1 SQVTM, CDR2 ANQGSEA. CDR3 protein: CSVEDAGRNTEAFF. The DNA for the CDR3 is TGCAGCGTTGAAGATGCAGGCCGGAACACTGAAGCTTTCTTT.

The chain is built from TRBV18 and TRBJ2-1; 8 nucleotides agree with TRBD2. V lost 3 bases and J lost 5; bases outside the gene matches: 6. The CDR3 length is 15 residues. The germline V gene encodes CDR1 KGHSH and CDR2 LQKENI. The CDR3 DNA sequence: TGTGCCAGCTCACCCTCTAGCGGGCCCCACAATGAGCAGTTCTTC. It is translated as CASSPSSGPHNEQFF.

V and J are TRBV19 and TRBJ2-2, with TRBD1 matching over 7 bases. The CDR3 runs to 15 residues. CDR1 is LNHDA and CDR2 is SQIVND in the germline V gene (reference sequence). The V segment lost 6 bases and the J segment 4 bases; nucleotides outside the gene matches: 8. The CDR3 loop reads CASSRQGASTGELFF. For the CDR3, the DNA is TGTGCCAGTAGCCGACAGGGTGCCTCCACCGGGGAGCTGTTTTTT.

This clone was counted a single time. The rearrangement joins TRBV19 to TRBJ2-1; TRBD2 matches at 7 bases. CDR3 length: 14 amino acids. Germline CDR1 LNHDA, CDR2 SQIVND (reference sequence). V shed 3 bases, J shed 4 bases, and the junction held 3 bases outside the gene matches. DNA of the CDR3: TGTGCCAGTAGTATGGGACTACTTTACAATGAGCAGTTCTTC. Translated: CASSMGLLYNEQFF.

The chain has TRBV5-1 and TRBJ1-3; tentative D call: TRBD1 (6 bases). The CDR3 consists of 18 residues. The germline V gene has CDR1 SGHRS and CDR2 YFSETQ. V shed 1 base and J shed 0 bases, with 17 bases lying between them. The CDR3 region is CASSLRGRDSHSGNTIYF. The CDR3 nucleotides read TGCGCCAGCAGCTTGAGGGGGAGGGACTCCCACTCTGGAAACACCATATATTTT.

The J gene is TRBJ2-2, the V gene TRBV19; 11 bases map to TRBD2. Germline values: CDR1 LNHDA, CDR2 SQIVND (reference sequence). V gave up 3 bases and J gave up 6 bases; unmatched junction bases: 3. The CDR3 extends over 15 amino acids. The CDR3 loop reads CASSILAGGAGELFF. The CDR3 nucleotides read TGTGCCAGTAGTATCCTAGCGGGGGGTGCCGGGGAGCTGTTTTTT.

The CDR3 nucleotides are TGTGCCAGCAGTTCCACAGGGGGTGACGAGCAGTACTTC. Translated, it gives CASSSTGGDEQYF. V and J are TRBV6-6 and TRBJ2-7; 8 bases line up with TRBD1. The CDR3 totals 13 residues. The J segment lost 5 bases and the V segment lost 4 bases, leaving 4 bases of the junction unmatched. The germline CDR1 and CDR2 sequences are MNHNY and SVGAGI (reference sequence).

This chain uses TRBV10-3 with TRBJ2-1, with D perhaps TRBD2 (5 bases). The CDR3 length is 13 residues. The V end lost 6 bases, the J end lost 0 bases, and 6 bases lay between the germline ends. Per germline, CDR1 ENHRY and CDR2 SYGVKD. This CDR3 reads CAIRGSSYNEQFF. In DNA, the CDR3 is TGTGCCATCAGGGGGAGCTCCTACAATGAGCAGTTCTTC.